This T cell receptor (beta chain) was retrieved from a study of tumor-infiltrating lymphocytes in primary liver carcinoma. As for the study in general: Surgical resection served as treatment for the primary liver carcinoma of these patients.

In addition to blood RNA drawn from unsorted whole blood, germline DNA was extracted. Starting from about 0.5 ug of total RNA, TCR beta cDNA was produced with a primer in the constant region. For TCR beta, libraries were produced by three nested multiplex PCR rounds using slightly modified ARM-PCR. Forward primers for TRBV1-TRBV30 and a C-beta reverse primer served the first two PCR rounds, at approximately 10 cycles each. TCRdb fed the multiplex PCR reads into MiXCR, producing one record per CDR3 protein. The data show almost 200,000 distinct CDR3 sequences, with less than 70% seen just once and roughly 7% held by the top ten. V shed 0 bases and J shed 7 bases, with 18 bases lying between them. Germline CDR1 and CDR2: GTSNPN and SVGIG (reference sequence). This CDR3 is built from 15 residues. This clonotype has a handful of counts.

The gene calls are TRBV30 and TRBJ2-5, with a tentative D call TRBD2 (6 bases). Input material: peripheral blood. The sequence came from a woman aged 55-75 years with primary liver carcinoma and hepatitis B virus infection. The CDR3 here is CAWSVVGTAGWTQYF. The CDR3 DNA reads TGTGCCTGGAGTGTAGTCGGGACTGCGGGTTGGACCCAGTACTTC.